This T cell receptor beta chain was recovered during a study of cytomegalovirus exposure and HLA in healthy donors. Study-level findings and limits: Cytomegalovirus association was assigned to about 150 TCR beta chains.

Per germline, CDR1 SGHVS and CDR2 FQNEAQ. The length of the CDR3 is 15 residues. With 1 base clipped from V and 6 bases from J, the junction kept 3 bases outside the gene matches. A note on this clone: The target antigen is unknown.

The study ran its PCR with 60 Vbeta and 13 Jbeta primers. Data came from immunoSEQ multiplex PCR; TCRdb stores just in-frame clones and leaves some out. The sample contains over 120,000 clones, about two thirds of which appear only once. Specimen: PBMCs. The J gene is TRBJ2-1, the V gene TRBV7-8; 10 nucleotides agree with TRBD2. The TCR sequence derives from an older woman in good health and CMV-seropositive. CDR3 loop: CASSLGLAGGNEQFF. CDR3 DNA sequence: TGTGCCAGCAGCTTAGGACTAGCGGGTGGCAATGAGCAGTTCTTC.